These 12 T cell receptor beta chains originate from one sample sequenced in a study of cytomegalovirus exposure and HLA in healthy donors. Primers included in the PCR were 60 Vbeta and 13 Jbeta primers. Produced via immunoSEQ multiplex PCR; TCRdb's table is partial and in-frame only. In the table there are some 180,000 clones, 75% to 85% of which are singletons. Sequenced input: PBMCs. Receptor source: a man between 18 and 29 years old in good health and CMV-seronegative.

This chain uses TRBV2 with TRBJ2-6; no reliable D call. In germline, CDR1 is SNHLY, CDR2 FYNNEI. The CDR3 consists of 16 residues. The ends were cut back, 3 bases at V and 0 bases at J, with 9 bases in the middle. The CDR3 loop reads CASSESWSSGANVLTF. CDR3 bases: TGTGCCAGCAGTGAGAGCTGGTCCTCTGGGGCCAACGTCCTGACTTTC.

V usage is TRBV7-2 and J usage is TRBJ2-3, with D hard to call. V was cut by 3 bases and J by 1 base, with 11 bases left in between. The CDR3 extends over 15 amino acids. Per the germline V gene, CDR1 is SGHTA and CDR2 is FQGNSA. CDR3 amino acids: CASSFLTTRTDTQYF. Written as DNA, the CDR3 is TGTGCCAGCAGCTTCTTGACAACTCGCACAGATACGCAGTATTTT.

This clone has just one count. The V and J genes are TRBV7-6 and TRBJ2-6; TRBD2 agrees at 12 bases. The length of the CDR3 is 21 residues. From germline, CDR1 is SGHVS and CDR2 FNYEAQ. The ends lost 1 base at V and 0 bases at J; junction bases unmatched: 10. CDR3 loop: CASSLGASGRAFRSGANVLTF. CDR3 DNA sequence: TGTGCCAGCAGCTTAGGGGCTAGCGGGAGGGCCTTCCGCTCTGGGGCCAACGTCCTGACTTTC.

The chain recombines TRBV6-1 with TRBJ1-3; D remains unclear. V gave up 5 bases and J gave up 2 bases, with 13 bases separating them. The CDR3 has 15 residues. Germline CDR1 and CDR2: MNHNS and SASEGT. The CDR3 reads CASSSQSPPGNTIYF. CDR3 coding DNA: TGTGCCAGCAGTTCACAGAGCCCACCTGGAAACACCATATATTTT.

V is TRBV12-5 and J is TRBJ2-1, with 10 nucleotides matching TRBD2. Trimming removed 5 bases from V and 4 bases from J; junction bases left unmatched: 8. Germline CDR1 reads LGHNT; CDR2 reads FRNRAP. This CDR3 contains 16 residues. The CDR3 sequence: CASGKDSGGSYNEQFF. As DNA, the CDR3 is TGTGCTAGTGGTAAGGATAGCGGGGGGTCATACAATGAGCAGTTCTTC.

The genes are TRBV5-6 and TRBJ2-7, with a weak D call TRBD2 (6 bases). Germline CDR1 reads SGHDT; CDR2 reads YYEEEE. The CDR3 loop spans 14 amino acids. V was trimmed by 0 bases and J by 2 bases, leaving 9 bases between them. The CDR3 DNA reads as TGTGCCAGCAGCTTGGGCGGGGAGACCTACGAGCAGTACTTC. As protein: CASSLGGETYEQYF.

The genes are TRBV29-1 and TRBJ2-3, with 11 bases lining up with TRBD2. This CDR3 is 19 amino acids long. The J segment lost 7 bases and the V segment lost 3 bases, leaving 21 bases of the junction unmatched. Germline CDR1 reads SQVTM; CDR2 reads ANQGSEA. DNA for the CDR3: TGCAGCGTTGATCCCAGCCTCCAGGCTAGCGGGAGGTTGCGGAATACGCAGTATTTT. Its translation is CSVDPSLQASGRLRNTQYF.

The V call is TRBV15, the J call TRBJ2-4; 9 positions match TRBD2. V trimming: 0 bases; J trimming: 2 bases; junction bases outside the gene matches: 5. Germline values: CDR1 LNHNV, CDR2 YYDKDF (reference sequence). There are 17 residues in the CDR3. CDR3 amino acids: CATSRDGGGATKNIQYF. In DNA, the CDR3 is TGTGCCACCAGCAGAGATGGCGGGGGGGCCACCAAAAACATTCAGTACTTC.

CDR3 DNA sequence: TGTGCCTGGAGCATATTTTCGACGGGAGGCGACCAGTATTTT. Its translation: CAWSIFSTGGDQYF. The rearrangement joins TRBV30 to TRBJ2-3; 7 bases line up with TRBD2. This CDR3 is 14 amino acids long. The junction had 15 bases not matched to a gene; V was cut back by 3 bases and J by 12 bases. Germline V gene data show CDR1 as GTSNPN and CDR2 as SVGIG (reference sequence).

The sample holds one count of this clone. J is TRBJ2-3 and V is TRBV25-1, with 12 nucleotides matching TRBD1. This CDR3 is 17 amino acids long. The germline V gene encodes CDR1 MGHDK and CDR2 SYGVNS. The junction had 9 bases not matched to a gene; V was cut back by 6 bases and J by 2 bases. The CDR3 DNA reads TGTGCCAGCAGCGCAACCGGGACAGGGGGCATCACAGATACGCAGTATTTT. Protein: CASSATGTGGITDTQYF.

This clone was found a few times. Other DNA sequences in this sample translate to the same CDR3. The chain has TRBV11-3 and TRBJ2-6; 7 bases map to TRBD1. The ends lost 4 bases at V and 2 bases at J; junction bases unmatched: 2. Germline CDR1 reads SGHNT; CDR2 reads YENEEA. The CDR3 contains 15 residues. Written as DNA, the CDR3 is TGTGCCAGCAGCTCGCAGGGGGCTGGGGCCAACGTCCTGACTTTC. Protein sequence: CASSSQGAGANVLTF.

The rearrangement joins TRBV2 to TRBJ1-2; 7 bases are shared with TRBD1. Per germline, CDR1 SNHLY and CDR2 FYNNEI. This CDR3 spans 14 amino acids. Trimming cost V 6 bases and J 3 bases; bases outside gene matches: 7. CDR3 amino acids: CASREWDSYYGYTF. The CDR3 region has the DNA TGTGCCAGCAGGGAGTGGGACAGCTACTATGGCTACACCTTC.